This T cell receptor (beta chain) was recorded in a study of blood T cell repertoires in COVID-19. Sequencing was performed with immunoSEQ multiplex PCR; in TCRdb, only in-frame clones are kept and a portion is missing. The profile covers over 200,000 clones, with around 93% appearing a single time and 1.2% taken by the ten largest. The clonotype was recovered from a human donor in a cohort exposed to, infected with or recovered from COVID-19 (not recorded which). The donor label of this sample is uncertain. The material sequenced was PBMCs or T cells enriched from blood (not recorded which).

In DNA, the CDR3 is TGCGCCAGCAGCCAAGATCGGGACACCCCAGATACGCAGTATTTT. The encoded protein is CASSQDRDTPDTQYF. The chain joins TRBV4-3 to TRBJ2-3; TRBD1 might be the D (6 bases). Trimming pared 0 bases from V and 4 bases from J, leaving 11 bases between. The CDR3 sequence is 15 residues long. Looked up from germline, CDR1 is LGHNA and CDR2 is YSLEER.